Below are 10 T cell receptor beta chains sequenced from a single sample in a study of early T cells in non-severe SARS-CoV-2 infection. TCRdb itself ran the 5' RACE reads through MiXCR, one entry per CDR3 protein. The top ten hold over 3% of the sample, which has around 59,000 distinct CDR3 sequences, 9.5% to 15% seen once. Sequenced input: whole blood. All receptors come from an adult who was a healthcare worker with PCR-confirmed SARS-CoV-2 infection or an uninfected control (not recorded which).

This clonotype came up many times. The genes are TRBV6-6 and TRBJ2-5; tentatively, D is TRBD2 (5 bases). Germline CDR1 is MNHNY and CDR2 is SVGAGI (reference sequence). V dropped 5 bases and J dropped 2 bases, with 9 bases sitting between them. The CDR3 length is 13 residues. CDR3 coding DNA: TGTGCCAGCAGTAGTAGCGAACAAGAGACCCAGTACTTC. It is translated as CASSSSEQETQYF.

J is TRBJ2-7 and V is TRBV7-9, with 12 bases fitting TRBD2. Per the germline V gene, CDR1 is SEHNR and CDR2 is FQNEAQ (reference sequence). Trimming removed 5 bases from V and 2 bases from J; junction bases left unmatched: 7. This CDR3 is 16 amino acids long. The CDR3 DNA sequence: TGTGCCAGCAGCCCCAAACTAGCGGGAGGTACCTACGAGCAGTACTTC. Translation: CASSPKLAGGTYEQYF.

This clonotype was detected many times. The chain has TRBV5-4 and TRBJ2-1, with D possibly TRBD1 on 5 matching bases. The germline CDR1 and CDR2 sequences are SGHNT and YYREEE (reference sequence). With 6 bases removed from V and 5 bases from J, the gap between germline ends came to 9 bases. The CDR3 length is 12 residues. Here the CDR3 reads CASTGQNNEQFF. The CDR3 coding sequence is TGTGCCAGCACCGGACAAAACAATGAGCAGTTCTTC.

This chain connects TRBV28 to TRBJ2-5, with D tentatively TRBD2 (6 bases). This CDR3 contains 16 residues. Per the germline V gene, CDR1 is MDHEN and CDR2 is SYDVKM. V lost 8 bases and J lost 6, with 25 bases in between. The CDR3 DNA follows: TGTGCCAGCTGCCTCGGGGGTGCCGAACCAGGCCAGACCCAGTACTTC. Protein product: CASCLGGAEPGQTQYF.

V is TRBV20-1 and J is TRBJ2-7; 10 bases map to TRBD2. Germline V CDR1 and CDR2: DFQATT, SNEGSKA (reference sequence). The CDR3 is 15 amino acids. The J segment lost 0 bases and the V segment lost 8 bases, leaving 10 bases of the junction unmatched. The CDR3 DNA follows: TGCAGTACATTCCCGGGACTAGCGAGCTCCTACGAGCAGTACTTC. Its protein is CSTFPGLASSYEQYF.

This clonotype was counted a few times. V usage is TRBV5-1 and J usage is TRBJ1-2; 7 nucleotides line up with TRBD1. This CDR3 region has 15 residues. V was pared by 0 bases and J by 4 bases, with 6 bases of the junction left unmatched. CDR1 and CDR2 (germline): SGHRS, YFSETQ. The CDR3 region has the DNA TGCGCCAGCAGCTTGGAGATAGGGACAGCCTATGGCTACACCTTC. This encodes CASSLEIGTAYGYTF.

The chain employs TRBV20-1 and TRBJ2-1, with no clear D. Trimming took 0 bases from V and 7 from J, leaving 10 bases between them. The CDR3 is 13 amino acids. CDR1 and CDR2 (germline): DFQATT, SNEGSKA (reference sequence). Written as DNA, the CDR3 is TGCAGTGCTAGAGATTGGGGTGGGAATGAGCAGTTCTTC. It is translated as CSARDWGGNEQFF.

A note on this clonotype: This clone may be a read error of a much larger clone one base away. This chain connects TRBV27 to TRBJ2-1; D not certain. Germline CDR1 reads MNHEY; CDR2 reads SMNVEV (reference sequence). V was cut by 7 bases and J by 1 base, with 14 bases left in between. CDR3 size: 15 residues. CDR3 loop: CASTEVVGSYNEQFF. The CDR3 region has the DNA TGTGCCAGCACCGAGGTGGTAGGTTCCTACAATGAGCAGTTCTTC.

There are many counts of this clonotype. The genes are TRBV5-1 and TRBJ2-3; the D gene is possibly TRBD1 (5 bases). The V end lost 1 base, the J end lost 4 bases, and 7 bases lay between the germline ends. The CDR3 sequence is 13 residues long. Germline CDR1 and CDR2: SGHRS and YFSETQ. The CDR3: CASSLQGPDTQYF. The DNA of the CDR3 is TGCGCCAGCAGCTTGCAGGGCCCAGATACGCAGTATTTT.

Only a few counts were recorded for this clonotype. The CDR3 region has the DNA TGTGCCAGCAGTTGGACGACAGGGGCGAAAGGCTACACCTTC. It encodes CASSWTTGAKGYTF. The chain combines TRBV5-4 with TRBJ1-2, with 8 bases matching TRBD1. V lost 5 bases, J lost 8 bases, and 11 bases stayed unmatched. The germline V gene has CDR1 SGHNT and CDR2 YYREEE (reference sequence). The CDR3 is made up of 14 amino acids.